Listed here are 3 T cell receptor beta chains from one sample, sequenced in a study of blood T cell repertoires in COVID-19. Here immunoSEQ multiplex PCR was the method, and the copy in TCRdb shows in-frame clones only, minus some. This table has roughly 270,000 clones, around 84% appearing once. The sample taken for sequencing was PBMCs or T cells enriched from blood (not recorded which). The receptors were sampled from a man aged 40-49 years who had been exposed to COVID-19.

The chain carries TRBV29-1 and TRBJ2-2, with D uncertain. V was clipped by 2 bases and J by 6 bases, with 4 bases between them. Germline loops: CDR1 SQVTM, CDR2 ANQGSEA. CDR3 length: 11 amino acids. CDR3 DNA sequence: TGCAGCGTTGAAATAGCCGGGGAGCTGTTTTTT. Translated, it gives CSVEIAGELFF.

The CDR3 sequence is CASSVDSGSFYEQYF. The CDR3 coding sequence is TGTGCCAGCAGCGTAGATAGCGGGAGCTTTTACGAGCAGTACTTC. The V and J genes are TRBV9 and TRBJ2-7; 9 bases are a match to TRBD2. V lost 0 bases and J lost 4; bases outside the gene matches: 5. CDR3 length equals 15 residues. Germline V gene lookup returns CDR1 SGDLS and CDR2 YYNGEE.

The chain is built from TRBV29-1 and TRBJ2-7; TRBD1 matches 9 bases. The trim removed 7 bases at V and 5 bases at J, leaving 9 bases unmatched. This CDR3 spans 13 amino acids. CDR1 is SQVTM and CDR2 is ANQGSEA in the germline V gene. In DNA, the CDR3 is TGCAGCGCCCGGACAGGGGCCGGGGACGAGCAGTACTTC. It is translated as CSARTGAGDEQYF.